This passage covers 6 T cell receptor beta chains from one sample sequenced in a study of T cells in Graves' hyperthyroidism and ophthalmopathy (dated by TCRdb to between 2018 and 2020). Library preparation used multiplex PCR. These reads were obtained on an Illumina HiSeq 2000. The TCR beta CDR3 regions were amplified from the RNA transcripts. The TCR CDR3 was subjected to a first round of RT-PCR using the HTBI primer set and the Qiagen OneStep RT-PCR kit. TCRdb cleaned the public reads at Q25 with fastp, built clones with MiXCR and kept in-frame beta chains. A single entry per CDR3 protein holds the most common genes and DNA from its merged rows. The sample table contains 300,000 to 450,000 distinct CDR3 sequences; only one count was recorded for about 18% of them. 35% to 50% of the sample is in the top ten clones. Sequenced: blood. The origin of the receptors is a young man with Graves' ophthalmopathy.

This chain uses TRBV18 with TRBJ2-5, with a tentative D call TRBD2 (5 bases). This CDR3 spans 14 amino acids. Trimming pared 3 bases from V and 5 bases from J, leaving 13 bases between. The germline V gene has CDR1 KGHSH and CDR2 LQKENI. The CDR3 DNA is TGTGCCAGCTCACCGGGAACCCGGAGGGAGACCCAGTACTTC. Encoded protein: CASSPGTRRETQYF. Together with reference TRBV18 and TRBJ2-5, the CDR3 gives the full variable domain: NAGVMQNPRHLVRRRGQEARLRCSPMKGHSHVYWYRQLPEEGLKFMVYLQKENIIDESGMPKERFSAEFPKEGPSILRIQQVVRGDSAAYFCASSPGTRRETQYFGPGTRLLVL.

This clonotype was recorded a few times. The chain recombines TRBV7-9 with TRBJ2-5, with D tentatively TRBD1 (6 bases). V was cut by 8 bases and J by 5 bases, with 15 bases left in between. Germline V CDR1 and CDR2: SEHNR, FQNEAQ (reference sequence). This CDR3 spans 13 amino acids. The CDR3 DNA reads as TGTGCCAGCCCACCCCCAGGGGAGGAGACCCAGTACTTC. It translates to CASPPPGEETQYF.

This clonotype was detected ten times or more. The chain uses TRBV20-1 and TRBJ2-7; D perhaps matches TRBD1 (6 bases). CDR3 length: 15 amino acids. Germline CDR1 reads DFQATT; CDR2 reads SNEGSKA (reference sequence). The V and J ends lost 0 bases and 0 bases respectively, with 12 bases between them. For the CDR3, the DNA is TGCAGTGCTAGAGATATCGGACAGTACTCCTACGAGCAGTACTTC. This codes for CSARDIGQYSYEQYF.

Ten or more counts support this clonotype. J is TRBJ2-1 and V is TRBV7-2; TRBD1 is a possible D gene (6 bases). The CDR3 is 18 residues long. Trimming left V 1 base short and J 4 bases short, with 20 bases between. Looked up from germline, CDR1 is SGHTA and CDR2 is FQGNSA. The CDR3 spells CASSLGSRGTPQYNEQFF. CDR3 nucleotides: TGTGCCAGCAGCTTAGGGTCCAGGGGAACTCCTCAATACAATGAGCAGTTCTTC.

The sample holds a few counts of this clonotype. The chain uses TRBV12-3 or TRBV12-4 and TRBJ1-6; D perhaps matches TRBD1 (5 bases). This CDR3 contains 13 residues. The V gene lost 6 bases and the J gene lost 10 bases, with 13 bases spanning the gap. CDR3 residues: CASSQGVESPLHF. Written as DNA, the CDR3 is TGTGCCAGCAGCCAGGGAGTAGAGTCACCCCTCCACTTT.

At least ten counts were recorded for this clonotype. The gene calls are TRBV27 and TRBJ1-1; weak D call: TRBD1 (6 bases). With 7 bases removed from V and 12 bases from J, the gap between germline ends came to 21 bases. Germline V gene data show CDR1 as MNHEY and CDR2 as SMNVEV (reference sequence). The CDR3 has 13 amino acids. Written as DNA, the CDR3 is TGTGCCAGCACCCCTGGGGGGGCGATGAAAACTTTCTTT. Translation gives CASTPGGAMKTFF.